Presented here are 32 T cell receptor beta chains from one specimen sequenced in a study of cytomegalovirus exposure and HLA in healthy donors. Both 60 Vbeta primers and 13 Jbeta primers went into the PCR. Generated by immunoSEQ multiplex PCR, the TCRdb table keeps only in-frame clones and is missing some. The data contain 120,000 or so clones, less than 80% of them seen just once; the ten biggest clones take up more than 2.5%. The sequenced material came from PBMCs. The receptor set was obtained from a woman aged 50 to 60 in good health and CMV-seronegative.

The count of this clone is one. This chain joins TRBV6-4 and TRBJ2-3, with 8 nucleotides matching TRBD1. The CDR3 spans 14 residues. Germline trimming cut 6 bases from V and 6 bases from J; bases unmatched to any gene: 8. The germline V gene encodes CDR1 MRHNA and CDR2 SNTAGT. CDR3 sequence reads: CASSDAGGLDTQYF. CDR3 nucleotide sequence: TGTGCCAGCAGCGACGCAGGGGGCCTCGATACGCAGTATTTT.

The chain employs TRBV6-6 and TRBJ1-2, with D possibly being TRBD1 (5 bases). Trimming removed 10 bases at V and 0 bases at J, with 12 bases between. This CDR3 region has 13 residues. The V gene's germline CDR1 is MNHNY and CDR2 SVGAGI (reference sequence). CDR3 residues: CATKTDPNYGYTF. The DNA for the CDR3 is TGTGCCACCAAGACAGACCCTAACTATGGCTACACCTTC.

The chain combines TRBV27 with TRBJ2-2; TRBD2 matches at 7 bases. The ends lost 1 base at V and 5 bases at J; junction bases unmatched: 4. Germline CDR1 reads MNHEY; CDR2 reads SMNVEV (reference sequence). The CDR3 is 15 residues long. The chain's CDR3 is CASSLWIGGTGELFF. In DNA, the CDR3 is TGTGCCAGCAGTTTATGGATCGGGGGGACCGGGGAGCTGTTTTTT.

This clone was seen only a few times. V and J are TRBV5-8 and TRBJ1-4; TRBD1 might be the D (6 bases). In germline, CDR1 is SGHTS, CDR2 YDEGEE. Trimming pared 4 bases from V and 10 bases from J, leaving 17 bases between. This CDR3 has 14 residues. The CDR3 region has the DNA TGTGCCAGCAGCCCCGGACAGTTCGGAGGAAAACTGTTTTTT. It codes for CASSPGQFGGKLFF. The full variable domain, with the rest looked up from reference TRBV5-8 and TRBJ1-4, is EAGVTQSPTHLIKTRGQQATLRCSPISGHTSVYWYQQALGLGLQFLLWYDEGEERNRGNFPPRFSGRQFPNYSSELNVNALELEDSALYLCASSPGQFGGKLFFGSGTQLSVL.

The chain uses TRBV28 and TRBJ1-2; D is unresolved. V gave up 3 bases and J gave up 0 bases, with 14 bases separating them. Germline V CDR1 and CDR2: MDHEN, SYDVKM. CDR3 length equals 16 residues. DNA for the CDR3: TGTGCCAGCAGTTTTTTACAGCTCATCGCTAACTATGGCTACACCTTC. This sequence encodes CASSFLQLIANYGYTF.

The chain recombines TRBV6-1 with TRBJ2-7, with TRBD1 matching over 7 bases. Germline CDR1 MNHNS, CDR2 SASEGT. The junction had 3 bases not matched to a gene; V was cut back by 4 bases and J by 3 bases. The CDR3 runs to 13 residues. CDR3 amino acids: CASSAGGIYEQYF. The CDR3 DNA sequence: TGTGCCAGCAGTGCAGGGGGTATCTACGAGCAGTACTTC.

This clone was seen just once. The gene calls are TRBV18 and TRBJ1-4, with D uncertain. The CDR3 spans 14 residues. CDR1 is KGHSH, CDR2 LQKENI, per germline. Trimming took 6 bases from V and 8 from J, leaving 16 bases between them. CDR3 in amino acids: CASSAGIGGEKLFF. The CDR3 nucleotides read TGTGCCAGCTCCGCCGGTATCGGAGGGGAAAAACTGTTTTTT.

The rearrangement links TRBV4-3 to TRBJ2-2, with D maybe TRBD2 (5 bases). The germline gives CDR1 LGHNA, CDR2 YSLEER. The germline V and J ends were trimmed by 0 bases and 4 bases, with 9 bases remaining between them. The CDR3 runs 15 residues. CDR3 bases: TGCGCCAGCAGCCAAGATCGGGGTAGCACCGGGGAGCTGTTTTTT. Protein product: CASSQDRGSTGELFF.

The chain couples TRBV5-1 to TRBJ2-5; the D is unclear. This CDR3 has 13 amino acids. V was shortened by 0 bases and J by 2 bases, with 5 bases between the two germline ends. Germline V gene lookup returns CDR1 SGHRS and CDR2 YFSETQ. The CDR3 sequence is CASSLGAQETQYF. CDR3 nucleotides: TGCGCCAGCAGCTTGGGAGCACAAGAGACCCAGTACTTC.

The chain combines TRBV7-7 with TRBJ2-2; 12 bases line up with TRBD2. Germline CDR1 SSHAT, CDR2 FNYEAQ (reference sequence). Trimming at V came to 0 bases and at J to 3 bases, leaving 8 bases not matched to a gene. This CDR3 region has 19 residues. CDR3 sequence reads: CASSLALGLAGRHTGELFF. As DNA, the CDR3 is TGTGCCAGCAGCTTAGCGCTCGGACTAGCGGGACGCCACACCGGGGAGCTGTTTTTT.

This chain uses TRBV4-1 with TRBJ2-7; 10 bases agree with TRBD2. The ends lost 0 bases at V and 5 bases at J; junction bases unmatched: 7. Germline V gene data show CDR1 as MGHRA and CDR2 as YSYEKL. The length of the CDR3 is 16 residues. The CDR3 DNA sequence: TGCGCCAGCAGCCAAGATCCTAGCGGGAGTGGGAACGAGCAGTACTTC. This codes for CASSQDPSGSGNEQYF.

The chain carries TRBV28 and TRBJ1-3, with 9 bases fitting TRBD1. The CDR3 runs 15 residues. Germline trimming cut 7 bases from V and 2 bases from J; bases unmatched to any gene: 6. Per germline, CDR1 MDHEN and CDR2 SYDVKM. CDR3 loop: CASTEGTGPGNTIYF. The CDR3 DNA reads as TGTGCCAGCACCGAGGGGACAGGGCCTGGAAACACCATATATTTT.

V and J are TRBV6-1 and TRBJ1-2, with 8 positions matching TRBD1. Germline V gene lookup returns CDR1 MNHNS and CDR2 SASEGT. The CDR3 covers 15 residues. After removal of 1 base from V and 8 bases from J, the junction contained 9 bases not matched to a gene. The CDR3 is CASSEGRGHPGGYTF. The DNA of the CDR3 is TGTGCCAGCAGTGAAGGCAGGGGGCACCCTGGAGGCTACACCTTC.

This chain uses TRBV30 with TRBJ2-7; the match to TRBD1 covers 8 bases. The CDR3 is 12 amino acids. From germline, CDR1 is GTSNPN and CDR2 SVGIG (reference sequence). Unmatched junction bases numbered 2, after V lost 4 bases and J lost 3 bases. The CDR3 DNA sequence: TGTGCCTGGACGACAGGGGTCTACGAGCAGTACTTC. It translates to CAWTTGVYEQYF.

The rearrangement uses TRBV7-9 and TRBJ1-1; no firm D call. This CDR3 is built from 12 residues. Germline V gene lookup returns CDR1 SEHNR and CDR2 FQNEAQ (reference sequence). Trimming pared 7 bases from V and 0 bases from J, leaving 6 bases between. CDR3 DNA: TGTGCCAGCAACAGAGTGAACACTGAAGCTTTCTTT. The encoded protein is CASNRVNTEAFF.

This chain links TRBV28 with TRBJ1-2; unclear D gene. The CDR3 loop spans 12 amino acids. V was shortened by 2 bases and J by 8 bases, with 9 bases between the two germline ends. Germline V gives CDR1 MDHEN, CDR2 SYDVKM. CDR3 bases: TGTGCCAGCAGTTTACCAGGCCTGGGCTACACCTTC. Its protein is CASSLPGLGYTF.

This rearrangement joins TRBV6-4 to TRBJ2-3; weak D call: TRBD2 (5 bases). The V end lost 9 bases, the J end lost 2 bases, and 12 bases lay between the germline ends. The CDR3 length is 13 residues. Germline V gene sequence: CDR1 MRHNA, CDR2 SNTAGT. The CDR3 nucleotides are TGTGCCAGTACTAGTCCCCCCACAGATACGCAGTATTTT. Translation: CASTSPPTDTQYF.

This clone was seen more than once but under ten times. V gene TRBV18 combines with J gene TRBJ2-2, with 12 bases matching TRBD2. The CDR3 is 17 amino acids. CDR1 is KGHSH, CDR2 LQKENI, per germline. The J segment lost 5 bases and the V segment lost 8 bases, leaving 12 bases of the junction unmatched. The CDR3 region is CASLPGLAGTGTGELFF. The DNA for the CDR3 is TGTGCCAGCCTCCCCGGACTAGCGGGAACGGGGACCGGGGAGCTGTTTTTT.

In this sample, this clone turned up a few times. The chain uses TRBV28 and TRBJ2-3; D is uncertain. The CDR3 loop spans 13 amino acids. Trimming removed 5 bases from V and 0 bases from J, with 6 bases in between. Germline CDR1 MDHEN, CDR2 SYDVKM. The CDR3 reads CASSQTSTDTQYF. The CDR3, as DNA: TGTGCCAGCAGTCAAACTAGCACAGATACGCAGTATTTT. Full variable domain (missing parts from reference TRBV28 and TRBJ2-3): DVKVTQSSRYLVKRTGEKVFLECVQDMDHENMFWYRQDPGLGLRLIYFSYDVKMKEKGDIPEGYSVSREKKERFSLILESASTNQTSMYLCASSQTSTDTQYFGPGTRLTVL.

The chain has TRBV7-2 and TRBJ2-7, with 11 bases identical to TRBD2. Germline trimming cut 5 bases from V and 0 bases from J; bases unmatched to any gene: 3. CDR1 SGHTA and CDR2 FQGNSA come from the germline V gene. CDR3 length: 15 amino acids. The DNA of the CDR3 is TGTGCCAGCAGCCTTACTAGCGGGAGCTCCTACGAGCAGTACTTC. This translates into CASSLTSGSSYEQYF.

This rearrangement joins TRBV5-1 to TRBJ1-2; no clear D. The V end lost 0 bases, the J end lost 4 bases, and 10 bases lay between the germline ends. CDR1 SGHRS and CDR2 YFSETQ come from the germline V gene. This CDR3 comprises 14 residues. This CDR3 reads CASSLERESYGYTF. As DNA, the CDR3 is TGCGCCAGCAGCTTGGAAAGAGAAAGCTATGGCTACACCTTC.

The chain employs TRBV7-2 and TRBJ2-2; weak D call: TRBD2 (5 bases). V was clipped by 0 bases and J by 5 bases, with 10 bases between them. CDR1 and CDR2 (germline): SGHTA, FQGNSA. CDR3 size: 15 residues. The CDR3 spells CASSLALVETGELFF. The CDR3, as DNA: TGTGCCAGCAGCTTAGCACTAGTCGAAACCGGGGAGCTGTTTTTT.

The gene calls are TRBV5-1 and TRBJ1-1; D may be TRBD1 (5 bases). The CDR3 has 15 residues. The germline V gene has CDR1 SGHRS and CDR2 YFSETQ. The ends were cut back, 3 bases at V and 3 bases at J, with 15 bases in the middle. Here the CDR3 DNA reads TGCGCCAGCAGCTGGCAGGGCCCCGGAGACACTGAAGCTTTCTTT. It translates to CASSWQGPGDTEAFF.

The rearrangement links TRBV4-3 to TRBJ2-3; 7 bases fit TRBD2. Germline CDR1 LGHNA, CDR2 YSLEER. This CDR3 comprises 13 residues. V lost 6 bases, J lost 4 bases, and 4 bases stayed unmatched. The CDR3 DNA is TGCGCCAGCAGGGCTAGCGGCTCAGATACGCAGTATTTT. It translates to CASRASGSDTQYF.

This clone appeared once. V usage is TRBV28 and J usage is TRBJ2-2; 8 bases line up with TRBD2. J lost 0 bases, V lost 5 bases, and 5 bases had no gene match. Per the germline V gene, CDR1 is MDHEN and CDR2 is SYDVKM. The CDR3 runs to 16 residues. In nucleotides, the CDR3 is TGTGCCAGCAGTCGGACTAGCTATTCGAACACCGGGGAGCTGTTTTTT. As protein: CASSRTSYSNTGELFF.

This clone was seen just once. V is TRBV28 and J is TRBJ2-4; D may be TRBD2 (5 bases). V was shortened by 4 bases and J by 8 bases, with 18 bases between the two germline ends. The CDR3 spans 15 residues. Germline-derived CDR1 and CDR2 are MDHEN and SYDVKM. The CDR3 sequence is CASSSPRGSSDIQYF. The CDR3 coding sequence is TGTGCCAGCAGTTCCCCGCGAGGGTCTTCGGACATTCAGTACTTC.

The chain is built from TRBV29-1 and TRBJ1-1; 9 bases line up with TRBD1. V dropped 7 bases and J dropped 1; count of bases not matched to a gene: 4. Germline V CDR1 and CDR2: SQVTM, ANQGSEA. The CDR3 sequence is 13 residues long. This CDR3 reads CSASTGGNTEAFF. DNA for the CDR3: TGCAGCGCTTCGACAGGGGGGAACACTGAAGCTTTCTTT.

The chain is built from TRBV6-5 and TRBJ1-1, with D perhaps TRBD1 (5 bases). Germline values: CDR1 MNHEY, CDR2 SVGAGI. Trimming took off 0 bases at V and 0 bases at J, with 5 bases between the two ends. The CDR3 loop spans 14 amino acids. CDR3 coding DNA: TGTGCCAGCAGTTACTCGGACATGAACACTGAAGCTTTCTTT. Protein sequence: CASSYSDMNTEAFF.

The V call is TRBV4-3, the J call TRBJ1-5, with TRBD1 identical over 7 bases. Germline loops: CDR1 LGHNA, CDR2 YSLEER. With 0 bases clipped from V and 4 bases from J, the junction kept 9 bases outside the gene matches. The CDR3 has 17 residues. The CDR3 DNA is TGCGCCAGCAGCCAAGATCCCGCCGACAGGGAGAATCAGCCCCAGCATTTT. Amino acids: CASSQDPADRENQPQHF.

This clone was detected once. The V call is TRBV27, the J call TRBJ2-2; the match to TRBD2 covers 9 bases. The trim removed 8 bases at V and 6 bases at J, leaving 13 bases unmatched. Germline V gene data show CDR1 as MNHEY and CDR2 as SMNVEV (reference sequence). This CDR3 is built from 16 residues. The CDR3 reads CASSFLAGGPPGELFF. In DNA, the CDR3 is TGTGCCAGCTCATTCTTGGCGGGAGGGCCCCCCGGGGAGCTGTTTTTT.

The chain combines TRBV4-1 with TRBJ2-7; 8 nucleotides align to TRBD1. J was trimmed by 2 bases and V by 1 base; bases with no gene match: 7. This CDR3 comprises 16 residues. Per the germline V gene, CDR1 is MGHRA and CDR2 is YSYEKL. CDR3 in amino acids: CASSQASGGGPYEQYF. Written as DNA, the CDR3 is TGCGCCAGCAGCCAAGCCTCAGGGGGCGGCCCCTACGAGCAGTACTTC.

The DNA for the CDR3 is TGTGCCAGCAGTTACTCGAGGGGAGGTCAGCCCCAGCATTTT. This gives the protein CASSYSRGGQPQHF. The V call is TRBV6-6, the J call TRBJ1-5; perhaps TRBD1 as D (5 bases). The CDR3 has 14 residues. V lost 0 bases and J lost 6, with 9 bases in between. Germline assignment: CDR1 MNHNY and CDR2 SVGAGI (reference sequence).